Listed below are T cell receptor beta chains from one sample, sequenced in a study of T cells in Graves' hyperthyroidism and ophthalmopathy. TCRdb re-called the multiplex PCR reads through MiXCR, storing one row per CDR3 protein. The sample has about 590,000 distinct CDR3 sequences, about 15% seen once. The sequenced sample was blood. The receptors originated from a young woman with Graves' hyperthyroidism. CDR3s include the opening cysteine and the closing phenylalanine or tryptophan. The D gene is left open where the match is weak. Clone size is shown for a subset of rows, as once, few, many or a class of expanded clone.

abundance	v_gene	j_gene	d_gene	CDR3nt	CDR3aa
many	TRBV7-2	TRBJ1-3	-	TGTGCCAGCAGCTTAGTCCCACAGTTCTCTGGAAACACCATATATTTT	CASSLVPQFSGNTIYF
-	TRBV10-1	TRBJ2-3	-	TGCGCCAGCAGTGAGTCAGGGGGAGATACGCAGTATTTT	CASSESGGDTQYF
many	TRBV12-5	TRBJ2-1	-	TGTGCTAGTGGTTTGCCCCTCAATGAGCAGTTCTTC	CASGLPLNEQFF
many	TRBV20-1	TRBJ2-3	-	TGCAGTGCTCTCATGACCTTGGCAGCCACAGATACGCAGTATTTT	CSALMTLAATDTQYF
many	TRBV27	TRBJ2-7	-	TGTGCCAGCAGTCCCGGCGGGATCACCTACGAGCAGTACTTC	CASSPGGITYEQYF
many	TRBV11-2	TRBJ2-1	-	TGTGCCAGCAGCTTATTTCTAGGGCAGTGGGATGAGCAGTTCTTC	CASSLFLGQWDEQFF
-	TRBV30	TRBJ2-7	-	TGTGCCTGGAGTCTTCAGGGCCCCTACGAGCAGTACTTC	CAWSLQGPYEQYF
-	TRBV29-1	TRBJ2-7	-	TGCAGCGTTGAGGTGGAAGGGGTCTACGAGCAGTACTTC	CSVEVEGVYEQYF
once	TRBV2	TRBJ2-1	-	TGTGCCAGCAGTGTCTGGGCGGGAGGGACAGGAGACAATGAGCAGTTCTTC	CASSVWAGGTGDNEQFF
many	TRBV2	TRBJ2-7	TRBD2	TGTGCCAGCAATAGCGGGAGTCCGTACGAGCAGTACTTC	CASNSGSPYEQYF
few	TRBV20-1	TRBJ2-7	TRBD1	TGCAGTGCTAGAGATCTGGGGACAGGGGTTATCTACGAGCAGTACTTC	CSARDLGTGVIYEQYF
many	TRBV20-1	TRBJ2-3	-	TGCAGTGCTGGGGGTGACGTTCGGGGGCGGTACACAGATACGCAGTATTTT	CSAGGDVRGRYTDTQYF
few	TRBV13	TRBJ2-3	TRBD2	TGTGCCAGCAGCGTCACGGGACTAGCGGAATTAGATACGCAGTATTTT	CASSVTGLAELDTQYF
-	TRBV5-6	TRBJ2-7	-	TGTGCCAGCAGCTCCGGCCCTGACATCGGGTACGAGCAGTACTTC	CASSSGPDIGYEQYF
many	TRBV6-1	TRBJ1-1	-	TGTGCCAGCATTAGGAGAGGGCCCCTCACTGAAGCTTTCTTT	CASIRRGPLTEAFF
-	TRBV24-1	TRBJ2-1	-	TGTGCCACCAGTGGGACCCTGGATGAGCAGTTCTTC	CATSGTLDEQFF
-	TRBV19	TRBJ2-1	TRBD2	TGTGCCAGTAGTACACTCTTACTGACTAGCGGGAGGGCAAATGAGCAGTTCTTC	CASSTLLLTSGRANEQFF
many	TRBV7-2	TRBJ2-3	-	TGTGCCAGCAGCCCGATGCGGCGGGATACGCAGTATTTT	CASSPMRRDTQYF
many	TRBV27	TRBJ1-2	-	TGTGCCAGCAGTTCGACGACGGGAAGCTATGGCTACACCTTC	CASSSTTGSYGYTF
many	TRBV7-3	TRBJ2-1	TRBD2	TGTGCCAGCAGCCCTCCGGGACTAGCGGGGGGGCGTCCGCTTAAGCAGTTCTTC	CASSPPGLAGGRPLKQFF
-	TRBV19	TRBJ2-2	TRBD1	TGTGCCAGTAGGGGCACCGGGACAGGCCTTAACACCGGGGAGCTGTTTTTT	CASRGTGTGLNTGELFF
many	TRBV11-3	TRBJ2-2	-	TGTGCCAGCAGCCCCTCCGGAGGGGCTACCGGGGAGCTGTTTTTT	CASSPSGGATGELFF
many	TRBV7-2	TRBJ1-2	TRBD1	TGTGCCAGCAGCTTGACAGGGTCAAGCTATGGCTACACCTTC	CASSLTGSSYGYTF
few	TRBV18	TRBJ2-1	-	TGTGCCAGCTCACCACTGACGGTTAGGGCGGGGACATACAATGAGCAGTTCTTC	CASSPLTVRAGTYNEQFF
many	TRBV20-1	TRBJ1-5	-	TGCAGTGCTAGTATGGGAGGGGGACAGCCCCAGCATTTT	CSASMGGGQPQHF
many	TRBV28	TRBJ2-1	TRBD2	TGTGCCAGCAGTTCCTTATATTCTAGCGGGGGGGAGAACAATGAGCAGTTCTTC	CASSSLYSSGGENNEQFF
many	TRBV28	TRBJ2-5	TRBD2	TGTGCCAGCAGTTTACTCTCTCCTAGCGGGAGGGGGGAGACCCAGTACTTC	CASSLLSPSGRGETQYF
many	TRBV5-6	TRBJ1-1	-	TGTGCCAGCAGCTTCGTGCAGACTATGAACACTGAAGCTTTCTTT	CASSFVQTMNTEAFF
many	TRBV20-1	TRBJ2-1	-	TGCAGTGCTAGAGATCTAATAAAAGGGCGGGGGCATGGGAATGAGCAGTTCTTC	CSARDLIKGRGHGNEQFF
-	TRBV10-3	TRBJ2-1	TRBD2	TGTGCCACCAAACTAGCGGGAGGGCCAGCCTACAATGAGCAGTTCTTC	CATKLAGGPAYNEQFF